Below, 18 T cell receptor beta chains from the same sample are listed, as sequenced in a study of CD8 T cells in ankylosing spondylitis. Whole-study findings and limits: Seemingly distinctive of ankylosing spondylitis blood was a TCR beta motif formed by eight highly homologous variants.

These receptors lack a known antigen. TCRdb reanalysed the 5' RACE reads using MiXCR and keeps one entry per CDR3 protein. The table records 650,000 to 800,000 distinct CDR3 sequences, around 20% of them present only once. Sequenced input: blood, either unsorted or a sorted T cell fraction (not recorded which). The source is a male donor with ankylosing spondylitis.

The CDR3 DNA reads as TGTGCCAGTAGTCCCGCGACAGGGAAGAGCAATCAGCCCCAGCATTTT. Protein product: CASSPATGKSNQPQHF. The rearrangement uses TRBV19 and TRBJ1-5, with 7 bases matching TRBD1. Trimming cost V 5 bases and J 1 base; bases outside gene matches: 8. This CDR3 has 16 amino acids. CDR1 and CDR2 from the germline V gene are LNHDA and SQIVND (reference sequence). The entire variable domain, with the rest obtained from reference TRBV19 and TRBJ1-5, is as follows: DGGITQSPKYLFRKEGQNVTLSCEQNLNHDAMYWYRQDPGQGLRLIYYSQIVNDFQKGDIAEGYSVSREKKESFPLTVTSAQKNPTAFYLCASSPATGKSNQPQHFGDGTRLSIL.

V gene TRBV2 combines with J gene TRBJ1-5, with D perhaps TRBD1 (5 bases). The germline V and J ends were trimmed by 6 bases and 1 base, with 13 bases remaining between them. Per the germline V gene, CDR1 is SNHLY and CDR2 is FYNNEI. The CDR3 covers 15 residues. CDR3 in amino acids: CASRSGLFSNQPQHF. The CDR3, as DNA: TGTGCCAGCAGGTCGGGGCTTTTCAGCAATCAGCCCCAGCATTTT.

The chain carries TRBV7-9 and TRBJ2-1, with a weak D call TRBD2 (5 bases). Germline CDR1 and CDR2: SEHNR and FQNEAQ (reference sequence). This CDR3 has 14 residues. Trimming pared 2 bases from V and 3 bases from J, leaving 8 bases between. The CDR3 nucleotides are TGTGCCAGCAGCTTACTAGAGGGCTACAATGAGCAGTTCTTC. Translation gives CASSLLEGYNEQFF.

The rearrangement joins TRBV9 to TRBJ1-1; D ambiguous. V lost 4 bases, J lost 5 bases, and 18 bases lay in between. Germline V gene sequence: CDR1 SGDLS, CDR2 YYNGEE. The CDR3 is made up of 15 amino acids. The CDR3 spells CASSPLAGEQTEAFF. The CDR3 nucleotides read TGTGCCAGCAGCCCACTGGCCGGGGAGCAGACTGAAGCTTTCTTT.

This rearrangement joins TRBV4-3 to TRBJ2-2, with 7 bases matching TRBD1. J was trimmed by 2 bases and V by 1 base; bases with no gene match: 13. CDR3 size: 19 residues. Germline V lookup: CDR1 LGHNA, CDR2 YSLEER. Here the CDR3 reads CASSQVSGQEFFNTGELFF. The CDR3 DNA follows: TGCGCCAGCAGCCAAGTGTCTGGACAGGAGTTCTTCAACACCGGGGAGCTGTTTTTT.

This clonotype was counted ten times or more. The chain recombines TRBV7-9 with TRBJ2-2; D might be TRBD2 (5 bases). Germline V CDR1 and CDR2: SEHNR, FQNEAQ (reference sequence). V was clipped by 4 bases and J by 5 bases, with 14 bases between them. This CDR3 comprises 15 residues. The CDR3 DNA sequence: TGTGCCAGCAGCTGGTCGGGCAGCGGAACCGGGGAGCTGTTTTTT. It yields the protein CASSWSGSGTGELFF.

CDR3 in DNA: TGTGCCAGCAGTTACGGACTAGCGGCCCACAATGAGCAGTTCTTC. It specifies CASSYGLAAHNEQFF. J is TRBJ2-1 and V is TRBV6-5; 10 nucleotides align to TRBD2. The junction had 3 bases not matched to a gene; V was cut back by 2 bases and J by 5 bases. CDR1 MNHEY and CDR2 SVGAGI come from the germline V gene. The CDR3 sequence is 15 residues long.

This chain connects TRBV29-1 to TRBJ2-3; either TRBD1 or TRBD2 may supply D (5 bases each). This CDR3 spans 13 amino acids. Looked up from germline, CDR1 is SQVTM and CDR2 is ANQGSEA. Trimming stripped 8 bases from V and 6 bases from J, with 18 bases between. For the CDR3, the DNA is TGCAGCCTTACTCCGGGGCCAGCGGATACGCAGTATTTT. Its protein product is CSLTPGPADTQYF.

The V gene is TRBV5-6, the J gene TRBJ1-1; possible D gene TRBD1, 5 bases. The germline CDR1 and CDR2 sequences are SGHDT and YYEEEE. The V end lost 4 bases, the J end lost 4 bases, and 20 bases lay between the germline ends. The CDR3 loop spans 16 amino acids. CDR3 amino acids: CASSPGGMGRVTEAFF. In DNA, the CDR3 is TGTGCCAGCAGCCCCGGGGGGATGGGGCGAGTCACTGAAGCTTTCTTT.

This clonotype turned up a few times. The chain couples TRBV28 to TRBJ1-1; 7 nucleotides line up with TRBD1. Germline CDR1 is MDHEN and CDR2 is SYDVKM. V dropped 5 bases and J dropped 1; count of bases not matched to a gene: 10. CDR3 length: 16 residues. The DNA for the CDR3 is TGTGCCAGCAGTCGGACTACGACAGGGACGAACACTGAAGCTTTCTTT. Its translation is CASSRTTTGTNTEAFF.

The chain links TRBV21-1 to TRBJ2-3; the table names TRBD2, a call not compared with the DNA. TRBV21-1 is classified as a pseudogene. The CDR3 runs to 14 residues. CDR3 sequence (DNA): TGTGCCAGCAGCAATCCTAGCCGCACAGATACGCAGTATTTT. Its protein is CASSNPSRTDTQYF.

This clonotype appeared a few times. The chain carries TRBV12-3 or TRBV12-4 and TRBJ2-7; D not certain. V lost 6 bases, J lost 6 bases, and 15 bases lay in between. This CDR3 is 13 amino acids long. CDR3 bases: TGTGCCAGCAGCCCCGGGCCGACTGTCGAGCAGTACTTC. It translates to CASSPGPTVEQYF.

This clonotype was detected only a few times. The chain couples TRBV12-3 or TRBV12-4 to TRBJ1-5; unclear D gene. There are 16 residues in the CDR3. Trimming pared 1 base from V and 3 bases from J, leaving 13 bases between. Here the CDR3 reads CASSLDGRGHNQPQHF. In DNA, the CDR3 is TGTGCCAGCAGTTTAGATGGGCGAGGGCACAATCAGCCCCAGCATTTT.

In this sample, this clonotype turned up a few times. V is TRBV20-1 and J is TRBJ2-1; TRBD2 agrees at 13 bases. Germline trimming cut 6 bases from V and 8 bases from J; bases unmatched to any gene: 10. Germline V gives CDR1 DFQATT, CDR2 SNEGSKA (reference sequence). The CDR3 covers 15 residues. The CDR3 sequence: CSALGTSGKSDEQFF. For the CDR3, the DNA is TGCAGTGCCCTTGGGACTAGCGGGAAATCGGATGAGCAGTTCTTC.

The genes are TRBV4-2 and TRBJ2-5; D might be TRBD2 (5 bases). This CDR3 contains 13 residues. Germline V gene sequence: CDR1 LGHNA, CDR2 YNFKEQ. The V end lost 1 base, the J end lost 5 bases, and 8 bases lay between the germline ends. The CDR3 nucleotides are TGTGCCAGCAGCCAAGTAGAGCGGGAGACCCAGTACTTC. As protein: CASSQVERETQYF.

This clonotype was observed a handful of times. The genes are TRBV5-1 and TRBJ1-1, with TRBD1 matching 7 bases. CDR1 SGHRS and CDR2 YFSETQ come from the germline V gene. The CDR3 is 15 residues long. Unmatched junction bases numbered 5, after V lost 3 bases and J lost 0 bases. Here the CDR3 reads CASSSQQGLNTEAFF. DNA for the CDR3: TGCGCCAGCAGCTCCCAACAGGGGCTGAACACTGAAGCTTTCTTT.

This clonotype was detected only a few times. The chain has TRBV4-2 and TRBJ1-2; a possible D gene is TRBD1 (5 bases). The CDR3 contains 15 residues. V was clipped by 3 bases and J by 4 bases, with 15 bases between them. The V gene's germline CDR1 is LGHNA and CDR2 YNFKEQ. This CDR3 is CASSHDRDLFYGYTF. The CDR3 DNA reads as TGTGCCAGCAGCCACGATAGGGACCTCTTCTATGGCTACACCTTC.

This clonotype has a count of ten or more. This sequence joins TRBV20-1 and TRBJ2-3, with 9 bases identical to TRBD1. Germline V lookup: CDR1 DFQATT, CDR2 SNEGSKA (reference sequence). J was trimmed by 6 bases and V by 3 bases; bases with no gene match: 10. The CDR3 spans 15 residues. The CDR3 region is CSASDPGQGGDTQYF. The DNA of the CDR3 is TGCAGTGCTAGCGATCCGGGACAGGGAGGGGATACGCAGTATTTT.